This entry lists 13 T cell receptor beta chains sequenced from one sample in a study of cytomegalovirus exposure and HLA in healthy donors. Both 60 Vbeta primers and 13 Jbeta primers went into the PCR. Assay used: immunoSEQ multiplex PCR; TCRdb lists only in-frame clones, some missing. The sample comprises more than 130,000 clones, around four fifths of which are singletons, and under 2.5% rests with the top ten. The sequencing sample was made of PBMCs. The receptor source for this set is a man younger than 45 in good health and CMV-seronegative.

V is TRBV21-1 and J is TRBJ2-7; the DNA was not used to check the table's D call, TRBD2. TRBV21-1 is designated a pseudogene. The CDR3 is made up of 15 amino acids. Written as DNA, the CDR3 is TGTGCCAGCAGCAAAGAAGGGACTGCGGGCTGCGAGCAGTACTTC. Translating it yields CASSKEGTAGCEQYF.

The rearrangement joins TRBV2 to TRBJ1-4; D remains ambiguous. With 3 bases removed from V and 7 bases from J, the gap between germline ends came to 6 bases. CDR3 length: 12 residues. From germline, CDR1 is SNHLY and CDR2 FYNNEI. The CDR3 bases are TGTGCCAGCAGTGACAAGCGTGAAAAACTGTTTTTT. This encodes CASSDKREKLFF.

The chain links TRBV29-1 to TRBJ2-5; tentative D call: TRBD1 (5 bases). Gene TRBJ2-7 matches the end of the DNA better, so the J call may be wrong. The CDR3 is 14 residues long. The germline V gene encodes CDR1 SQVTM and CDR2 ANQGSEA. For the CDR3, the DNA is TGCAGCGTTGGTAGGCAGGGCCGGACCTACGAGCAGTACTTC. Protein product: CSVGRQGRTYEQYF.

The chain carries TRBV6-6 and TRBJ1-5; D is perhaps TRBD1 (5 bases). Germline-derived CDR1 and CDR2 are MNHNY and SVGAGI (reference sequence). The CDR3 is 13 residues long. Between the trimmed V and J ends, which lost 7 bases and 6 bases, there was a span of 13 bases. CDR3 loop: CASTLQGTQPQHF. The CDR3 DNA reads as TGTGCCAGCACCCTCCAGGGCACTCAGCCCCAGCATTTT.

The chain has TRBV13 and TRBJ1-1; a weak D match, TRBD1 (6 bases). The CDR3 covers 15 residues. Germline lookup yields CDR1 PRHDT and CDR2 FYEKMQ (reference sequence). Trimming cost V 3 bases and J 4 bases, with 15 bases left between them. CDR3 bases: TGTGCCAGCAGCTTGGGGACGGGGGGCATCACTGAAGCTTTCTTT. Translated, it gives CASSLGTGGITEAFF.

This chain links TRBV5-4 with TRBJ2-5; 7 bases match TRBD2. J was trimmed by 3 bases and V by 4 bases; bases with no gene match: 9. There are 15 residues in the CDR3. Germline CDR1 reads SGHNT; CDR2 reads YYREEE (reference sequence). Written as DNA, the CDR3 is TGTGCCAGCAGCCTGCGGGGGAGGCCGGAAGAGACCCAGTACTTC. Its translation: CASSLRGRPEETQYF.

The CDR3 nucleotides are TGTGCCAGCAGTTTTGTAGGACTAGCGGGAGTGTCGAACACCGGGGAGCTGTTTTTT. It is translated as CASSFVGLAGVSNTGELFF. This rearrangement joins TRBV28 to TRBJ2-2, with 13 bases identical to TRBD2. The V and J ends lost 3 bases and 0 bases, in that order; junction bases with no gene match: 7. The CDR3 sequence is 19 residues long. The V gene's germline CDR1 is MDHEN and CDR2 SYDVKM. Full variable domain (outside the CDR3, taken from reference TRBV28 and TRBJ2-2): DVKVTQSSRYLVKRTGEKVFLECVQDMDHENMFWYRQDPGLGLRLIYFSYDVKMKEKGDIPEGYSVSREKKERFSLILESASTNQTSMYLCASSFVGLAGVSNTGELFFGEGSRLTVL.

This clone was detected only once. The J gene is TRBJ2-5, the V gene TRBV28; perhaps TRBD1 as D (5 bases). Trimming cost V 3 bases and J 0 bases, with 14 bases left between them. Germline assignment: CDR1 MDHEN and CDR2 SYDVKM. CDR3 size: 16 residues. The DNA of the CDR3 is TGTGCCAGCAGTTTGGGGCAGGGCGTTTACCAAGAGACCCAGTACTTC. Residues: CASSLGQGVYQETQYF.

The chain uses TRBV7-8 and TRBJ1-1; 7 bases align to TRBD1. V shed 5 bases and J 10 bases; nucleotides not matched to a gene: 7. Germline CDR1 and CDR2: SGHVS and FQNEAQ. The CDR3 length is 12 residues. CDR3 loop: CASSLAGGVAFF. As DNA, the CDR3 is TGTGCCAGCAGCCTTGCAGGGGGTGTAGCTTTCTTT.

The J gene is TRBJ1-2, the V gene TRBV6-4, with a tentative D call TRBD1 (6 bases). CDR3 size: 15 residues. V was trimmed by 3 bases and J by 4 bases, leaving 15 bases between them. In germline, CDR1 is MRHNA, CDR2 SNTAGT. CDR3 residues: CASSDSTGRGYGYTF. CDR3 nucleotide sequence: TGTGCCAGCAGTGATTCCACAGGGAGGGGCTATGGCTACACCTTC.

The genes are TRBV5-1 and TRBJ2-7, with 9 bases identical to TRBD2. V lost 0 bases, J lost 2 bases, and 12 bases stayed unmatched. Germline values: CDR1 SGHRS, CDR2 YFSETQ. CDR3 length: 18 amino acids. The DNA of the CDR3 is TGCGCCAGCAGCTTGGATTTGGGGCTAGCGGGATTCACCTACGAGCAGTACTTC. Its translation: CASSLDLGLAGFTYEQYF.

This rearrangement joins TRBV27 to TRBJ1-1; no firm D call. The V and J ends lost 6 bases and 4 bases respectively, with 12 bases between them. This CDR3 is built from 13 residues. Germline CDR1 MNHEY, CDR2 SMNVEV (reference sequence). CDR3 sequence (DNA): TGTGCCAGCAGAACTAATTCCGGCACTGAAGCTTTCTTT. This codes for CASRTNSGTEAFF.

Here the CDR3 DNA reads TGCGCCAGCAGCGCGGGACTAGCGGGGGGCACAGATACGCAGTATTTT. It translates to CASSAGLAGGTDTQYF. J is TRBJ2-3 and V is TRBV5-1, with 14 bases that match TRBD2. The CDR3 contains 16 residues. CDR1 SGHRS and CDR2 YFSETQ come from the germline V gene. J lost 1 base, V lost 4 bases, and 2 bases had no gene match.